The present T cell receptor (beta chain) was sequenced within a study of cytomegalovirus exposure and HLA in healthy donors. Regarding the study as a whole: Follow-up analysis found HLA locus-dependent TCR association rates, highest for DRB1 and lowest for HLA-C. Sequencing probably produced one cluster of sequence variants that were highly shared.

The PCR was carried out with 60 Vbeta primers and 13 Jbeta primers. Method: immunoSEQ multiplex PCR; TCRdb's copy keeps in-frame clones and lacks some. The sample lists 110,000 or so clones; roughly 71% were seen once. V shed 3 bases, J shed 5 bases, and the junction held 8 bases outside the gene matches. Germline CDR1 reads MNHEY; CDR2 reads SMNVEV (reference sequence). The CDR3 has 16 residues. Comment on this clone: As yet, its antigen is unknown.

The sequence came from a man aged 18-30 years in good health and CMV-seropositive. The sample comprised PBMCs. The chain is built from TRBV27 and TRBJ2-5; 11 bases are a match to TRBD2. The CDR3 nucleotides are TGTGCCAGCAGTTTGCTAGCGGGGGGTCACCGGGAGACCCAGTACTTC. Translated: CASSLLAGGHRETQYF.